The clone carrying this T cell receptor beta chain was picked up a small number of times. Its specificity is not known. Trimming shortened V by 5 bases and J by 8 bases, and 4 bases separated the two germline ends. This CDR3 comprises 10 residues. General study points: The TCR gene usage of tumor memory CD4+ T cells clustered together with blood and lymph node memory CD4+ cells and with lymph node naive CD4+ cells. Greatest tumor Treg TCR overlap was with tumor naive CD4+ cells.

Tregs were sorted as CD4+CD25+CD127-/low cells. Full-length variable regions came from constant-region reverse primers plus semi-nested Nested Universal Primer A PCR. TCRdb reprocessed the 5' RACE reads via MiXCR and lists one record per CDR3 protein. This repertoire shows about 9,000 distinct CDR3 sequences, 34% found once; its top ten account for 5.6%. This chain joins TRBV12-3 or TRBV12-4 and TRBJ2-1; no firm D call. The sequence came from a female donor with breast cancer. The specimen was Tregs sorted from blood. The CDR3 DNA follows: TGTGCCAGCAGTGGGGATGAGCAGTTCTTC. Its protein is CASSGDEQFF.